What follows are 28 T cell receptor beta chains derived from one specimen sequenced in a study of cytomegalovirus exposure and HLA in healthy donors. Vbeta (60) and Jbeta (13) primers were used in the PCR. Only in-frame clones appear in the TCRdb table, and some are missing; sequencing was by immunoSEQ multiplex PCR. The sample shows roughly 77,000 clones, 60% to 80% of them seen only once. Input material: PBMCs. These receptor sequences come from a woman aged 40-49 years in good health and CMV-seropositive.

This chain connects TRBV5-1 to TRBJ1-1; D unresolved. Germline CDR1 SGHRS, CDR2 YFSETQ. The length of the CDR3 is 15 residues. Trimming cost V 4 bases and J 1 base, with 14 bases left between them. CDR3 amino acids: CASSLISAANTEAFF. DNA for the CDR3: TGCGCCAGCAGCCTGATCTCGGCGGCGAACACTGAAGCTTTCTTT.

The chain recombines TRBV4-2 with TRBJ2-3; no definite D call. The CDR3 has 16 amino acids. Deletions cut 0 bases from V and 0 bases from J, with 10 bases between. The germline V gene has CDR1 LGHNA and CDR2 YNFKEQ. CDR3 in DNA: TGTGCCAGCAGCCAAGATGGAGCGTCTAGCACAGATACGCAGTATTTT. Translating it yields CASSQDGASSTDTQYF.

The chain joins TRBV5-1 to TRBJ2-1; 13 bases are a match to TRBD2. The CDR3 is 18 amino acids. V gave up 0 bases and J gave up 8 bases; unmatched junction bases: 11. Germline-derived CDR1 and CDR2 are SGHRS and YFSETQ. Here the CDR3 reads CASSLGRTSGGSRDEQFF. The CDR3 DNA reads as TGCGCCAGCAGCTTGGGCAGGACTAGCGGGGGTTCTAGGGATGAGCAGTTCTTC. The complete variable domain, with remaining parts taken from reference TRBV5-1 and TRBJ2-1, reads KAGVTQTPRYLIKTRGQQVTLSCSPISGHRSVSWYQQTPGQGLQFLFEYFSETQRNKGNFPGRFSGRQFSNSRSEMNVSTLELGDSALYLCASSLGRTSGGSRDEQFFGPGTRLTVL.

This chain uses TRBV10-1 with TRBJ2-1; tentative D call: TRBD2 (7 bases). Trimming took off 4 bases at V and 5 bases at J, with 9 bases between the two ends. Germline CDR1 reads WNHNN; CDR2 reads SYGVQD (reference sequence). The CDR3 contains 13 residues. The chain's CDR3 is CASSGGGNNEQFF. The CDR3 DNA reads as TGCGCCAGCAGTGGCGGGGGCAACAATGAGCAGTTCTTC.

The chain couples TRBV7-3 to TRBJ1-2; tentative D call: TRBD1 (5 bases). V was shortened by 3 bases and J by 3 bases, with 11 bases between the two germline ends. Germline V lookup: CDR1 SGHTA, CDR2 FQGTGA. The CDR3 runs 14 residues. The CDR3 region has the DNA TGTGCCAGCAGCTTCGCCGGGACTCACTATGGCTACACCTTC. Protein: CASSFAGTHYGYTF.

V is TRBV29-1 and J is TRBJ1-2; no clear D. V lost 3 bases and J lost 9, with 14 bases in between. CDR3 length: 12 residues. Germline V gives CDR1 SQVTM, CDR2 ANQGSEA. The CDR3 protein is CSVERERRSYTF. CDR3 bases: TGCAGCGTTGAGAGGGAGCGTCGGAGCTACACCTTC.

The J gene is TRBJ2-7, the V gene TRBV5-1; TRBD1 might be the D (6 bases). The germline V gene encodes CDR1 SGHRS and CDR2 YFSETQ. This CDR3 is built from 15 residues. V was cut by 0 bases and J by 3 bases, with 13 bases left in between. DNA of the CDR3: TGCGCCAGCAGCTTGGTAGGGGACACCGACTACGAGCAGTACTTC. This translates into CASSLVGDTDYEQYF.

The CDR3 loop reads CASSLGGGQVKETQYF. DNA of the CDR3: TGTGCCAGCAGCTTGGGCGGCGGGCAGGTAAAAGAGACCCAGTACTTC. This chain links TRBV5-5 with TRBJ2-5, with TRBD2 as a possible D gene (5 bases). CDR1 is SGHKS and CDR2 is YYEKEE in the germline V gene (reference sequence). Between the trimmed V and J ends, which lost 0 bases and 3 bases, there was a span of 15 bases. The CDR3 is made up of 16 amino acids.

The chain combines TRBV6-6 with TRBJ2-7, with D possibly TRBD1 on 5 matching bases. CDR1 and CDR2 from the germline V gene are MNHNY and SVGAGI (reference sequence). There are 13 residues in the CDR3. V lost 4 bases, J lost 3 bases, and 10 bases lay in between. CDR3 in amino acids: CASSSFRGYEQYF. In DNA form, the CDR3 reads TGTGCCAGCAGTTCATTTAGGGGCTACGAGCAGTACTTC.

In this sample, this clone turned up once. The CDR3 DNA is TGTGCCAGCAGTGAATCAGGGGAGAGGACTGAAGCTTTCTTT. The encoded protein is CASSESGERTEAFF. The chain uses TRBV2 and TRBJ1-1; D may be TRBD1 (6 bases). Germline V lookup: CDR1 SNHLY, CDR2 FYNNEI. This CDR3 comprises 14 residues. V was shortened by 2 bases and J by 5 bases, with 12 bases between the two germline ends.

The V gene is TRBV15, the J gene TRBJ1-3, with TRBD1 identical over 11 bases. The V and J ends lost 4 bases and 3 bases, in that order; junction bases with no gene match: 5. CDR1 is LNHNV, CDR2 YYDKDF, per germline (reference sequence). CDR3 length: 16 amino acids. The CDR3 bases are TGTGCCACCAGCACTGGGGGACAGGGGGGTGGAAACACCATATATTTT. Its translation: CATSTGGQGGGNTIYF.

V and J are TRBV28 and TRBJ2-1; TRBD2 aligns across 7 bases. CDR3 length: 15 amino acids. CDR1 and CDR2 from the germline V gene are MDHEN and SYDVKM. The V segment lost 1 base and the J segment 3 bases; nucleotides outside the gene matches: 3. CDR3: CASSLLSGDYNEQFF. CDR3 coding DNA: TGTGCCAGCAGTTTATTGAGCGGGGACTACAATGAGCAGTTCTTC.

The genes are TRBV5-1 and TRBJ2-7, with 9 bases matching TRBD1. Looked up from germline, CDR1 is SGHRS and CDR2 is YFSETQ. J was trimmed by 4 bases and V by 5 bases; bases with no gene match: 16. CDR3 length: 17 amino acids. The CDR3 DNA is TGCGCCAGCAGTAGACAAGGCTCCGGGACAGGGTGGTACGAGCAGTACTTC. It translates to CASSRQGSGTGWYEQYF.

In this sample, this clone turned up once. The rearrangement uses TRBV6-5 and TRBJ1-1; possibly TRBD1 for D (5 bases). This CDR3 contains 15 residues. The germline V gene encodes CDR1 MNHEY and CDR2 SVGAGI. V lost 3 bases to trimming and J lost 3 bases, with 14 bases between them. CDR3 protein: CASSYWYPGDTEAFF. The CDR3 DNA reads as TGTGCCAGCAGTTATTGGTACCCGGGGGACACTGAAGCTTTCTTT.

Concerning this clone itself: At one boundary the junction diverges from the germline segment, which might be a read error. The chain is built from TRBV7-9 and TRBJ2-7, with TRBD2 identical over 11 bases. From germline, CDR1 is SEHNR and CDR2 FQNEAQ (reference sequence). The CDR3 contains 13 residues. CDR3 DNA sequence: TGTTCCAGTTTAGCGGGGGGGACCTACGAGCAGTACTTC. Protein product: CSSLAGGTYEQYF.

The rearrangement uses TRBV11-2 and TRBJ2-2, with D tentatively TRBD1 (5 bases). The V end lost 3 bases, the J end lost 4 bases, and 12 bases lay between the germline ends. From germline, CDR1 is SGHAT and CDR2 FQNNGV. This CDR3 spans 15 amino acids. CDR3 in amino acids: CASSFVGRGTGELFF. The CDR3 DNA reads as TGTGCCAGCAGCTTTGTGGGTAGGGGCACCGGGGAGCTGTTTTTT.

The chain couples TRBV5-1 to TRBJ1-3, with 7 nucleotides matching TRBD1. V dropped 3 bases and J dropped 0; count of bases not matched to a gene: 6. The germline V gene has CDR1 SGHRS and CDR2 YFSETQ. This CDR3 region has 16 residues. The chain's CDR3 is CASSSGTASSGNTIYF. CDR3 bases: TGCGCCAGCAGCTCCGGGACAGCAAGCTCTGGAAACACCATATATTTT.

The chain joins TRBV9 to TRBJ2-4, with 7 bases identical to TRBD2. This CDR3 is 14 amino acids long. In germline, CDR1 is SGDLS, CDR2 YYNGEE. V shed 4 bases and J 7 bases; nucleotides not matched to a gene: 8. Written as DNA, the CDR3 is TGTGCCAGCAGCCCCCCGGGAGGATGGAACATTCAGTACTTC. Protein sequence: CASSPPGGWNIQYF.

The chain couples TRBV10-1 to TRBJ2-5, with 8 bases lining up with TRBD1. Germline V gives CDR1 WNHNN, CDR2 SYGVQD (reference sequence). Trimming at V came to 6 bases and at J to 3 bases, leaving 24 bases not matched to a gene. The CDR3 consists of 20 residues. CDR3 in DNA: TGCGCCAGCAGAGCTCCAAATCTGATGCCGGACAGGGAATGGGAAGAGACCCAGTACTTC. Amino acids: CASRAPNLMPDREWEETQYF.

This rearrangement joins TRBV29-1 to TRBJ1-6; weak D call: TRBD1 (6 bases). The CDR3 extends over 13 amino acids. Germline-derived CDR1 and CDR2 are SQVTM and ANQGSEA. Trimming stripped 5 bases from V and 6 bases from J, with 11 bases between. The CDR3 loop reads CSVSQGLNSPLHF. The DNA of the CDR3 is TGCAGCGTTTCCCAGGGGCTTAATTCACCCCTCCACTTT.

CDR3 sequence: CASSSPWTGVNEQFF. For the CDR3, the DNA is TGTGCCAGCAGCTCACCATGGACAGGGGTCAATGAGCAGTTCTTC. J is TRBJ2-1 and V is TRBV5-4, with 9 bases identical to TRBD1. CDR1 and CDR2 (germline): SGHNT, YYREEE (reference sequence). The CDR3 runs to 15 residues. V shed 3 bases, J shed 6 bases, and the junction held 7 bases outside the gene matches.

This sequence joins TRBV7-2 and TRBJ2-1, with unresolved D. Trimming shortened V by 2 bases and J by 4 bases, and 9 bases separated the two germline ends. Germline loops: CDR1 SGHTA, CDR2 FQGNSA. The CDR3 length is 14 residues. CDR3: CASSLIRGYNEQFF. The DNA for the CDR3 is TGTGCCAGCAGCTTAATTCGAGGATACAATGAGCAGTTCTTC.

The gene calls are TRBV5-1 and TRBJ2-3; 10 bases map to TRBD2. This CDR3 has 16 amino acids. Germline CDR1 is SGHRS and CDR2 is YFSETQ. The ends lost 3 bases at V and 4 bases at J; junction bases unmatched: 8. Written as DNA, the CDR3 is TGCGCCAGCAGCTACCCTGAAGCGGGGGGGCCAGATACGCAGTATTTT. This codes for CASSYPEAGGPDTQYF.

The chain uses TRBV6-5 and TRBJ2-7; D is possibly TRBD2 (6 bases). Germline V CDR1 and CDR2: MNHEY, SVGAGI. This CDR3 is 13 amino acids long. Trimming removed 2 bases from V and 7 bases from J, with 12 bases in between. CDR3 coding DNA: TGTGCCAGCAGTTACCCCGGGGAGGTAGAGCAGTACTTC. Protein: CASSYPGEVEQYF.

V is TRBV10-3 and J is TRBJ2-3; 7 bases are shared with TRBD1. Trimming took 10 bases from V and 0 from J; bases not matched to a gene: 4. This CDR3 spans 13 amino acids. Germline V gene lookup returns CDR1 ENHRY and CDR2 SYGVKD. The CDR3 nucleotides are TGTGCCACCACAGGGGAGAGCACAGATACGCAGTATTTT. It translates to CATTGESTDTQYF.

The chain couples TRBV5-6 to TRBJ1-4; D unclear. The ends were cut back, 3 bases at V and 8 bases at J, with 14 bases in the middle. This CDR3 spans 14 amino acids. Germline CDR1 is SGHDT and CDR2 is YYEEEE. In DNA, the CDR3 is TGTGCCAGCAGCTCCACTCTTCCCTCCGAAAAACTGTTTTTT. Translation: CASSSTLPSEKLFF.

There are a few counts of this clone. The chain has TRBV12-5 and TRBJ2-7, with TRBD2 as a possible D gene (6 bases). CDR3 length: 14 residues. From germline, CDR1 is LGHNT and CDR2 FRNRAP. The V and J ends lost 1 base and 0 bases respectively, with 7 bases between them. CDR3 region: CASGLGGVSYEQYF. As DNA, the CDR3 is TGTGCTAGTGGTTTGGGCGGGGTCTCCTACGAGCAGTACTTC. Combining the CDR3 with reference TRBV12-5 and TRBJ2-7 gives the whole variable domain DARVTQTPRHKVTEMGQEVTMRCQPILGHNTVFWYRQTMMQGLELLAYFRNRAPLDDSGMPKDRFSAEMPDATLATLKIQPSEPRDSAVYFCASGLGGVSYEQYFGPGTRLTVT.

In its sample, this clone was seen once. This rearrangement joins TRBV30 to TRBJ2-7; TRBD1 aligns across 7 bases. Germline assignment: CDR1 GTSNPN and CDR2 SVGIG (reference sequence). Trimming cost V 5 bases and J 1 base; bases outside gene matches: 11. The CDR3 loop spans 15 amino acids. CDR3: CAWGGPGQLSYEQYF. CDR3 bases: TGTGCCTGGGGGGGACCGGGACAGCTTTCCTACGAGCAGTACTTC.